This T cell receptor (beta chain) was retrieved from a study of T cells in Graves' hyperthyroidism and ophthalmopathy. The study's findings and limits: Ophthalmopathy cases were set apart from stable hyperthyroidism by a 13 V-J model. Blood also contained most expanded thyroid clonotypes above 0.001.

Amplified TCR beta CDR3 regions derived from RNA transcripts. A set of HTBI primers served as the primers for a first-round RT-PCR of the TCR CDR3. TCRdb reanalysed the multiplex PCR reads using MiXCR and keeps one entry per CDR3 protein. The repertoire holds 35,000 to 45,000 distinct CDR3 sequences, with roughly 52% as singletons. Blood was drawn at first hyperthyroidism diagnosis, before any ophthalmopathy symptoms. Around 10 ml fresh peripheral blood yielded the PBMCs. Comments on this clonotype: Its antigen is undetermined.

CDR3 length equals 12 residues. The germline gives CDR1 SGHTA, CDR2 FQGTGA. V lost 2 bases to trimming and J lost 7 bases, with 8 bases between them. Source material: blood. The chain combines TRBV7-3 with TRBJ2-5; D unresolved. This receptor was identified in a woman aged 50 to 65 with Graves' hyperthyroidism that later progressed to Graves' ophthalmopathy. The CDR3: CASSLPGGTQYF. For the CDR3, the DNA is TGTGCCAGCAGCTTACCCGGCGGGACCCAGTACTTC. Full variable domain (remainder filled in from reference TRBV7-3 and TRBJ2-5): GAGVSQTPSNKVTEKGKYVELRCDPISGHTALYWYRQSLGQGPEFLIYFQGTGAADDSGLPNDRFFAVRPEGSVSTLKIQRTERGDSAVYLCASSLPGGTQYFGPGTRLLVL.